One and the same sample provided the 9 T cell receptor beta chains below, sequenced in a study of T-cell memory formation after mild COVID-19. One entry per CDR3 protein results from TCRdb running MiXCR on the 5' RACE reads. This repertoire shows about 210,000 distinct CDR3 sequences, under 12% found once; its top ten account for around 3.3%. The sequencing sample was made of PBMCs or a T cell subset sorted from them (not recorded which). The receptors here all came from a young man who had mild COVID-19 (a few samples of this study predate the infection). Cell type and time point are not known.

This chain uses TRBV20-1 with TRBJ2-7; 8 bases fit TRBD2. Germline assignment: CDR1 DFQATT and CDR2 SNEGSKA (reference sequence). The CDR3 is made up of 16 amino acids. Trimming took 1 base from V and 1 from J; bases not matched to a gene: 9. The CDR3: CSARVVGGGSSYEQYF. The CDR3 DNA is TGCAGTGCTAGAGTTGTCGGCGGGGGGTCTTCCTACGAGCAGTACTTC.

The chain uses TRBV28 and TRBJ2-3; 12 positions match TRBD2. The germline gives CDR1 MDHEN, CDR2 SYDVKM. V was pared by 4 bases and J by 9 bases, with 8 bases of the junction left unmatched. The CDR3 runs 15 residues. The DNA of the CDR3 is TGTGCCAGCAGTTCGGGACTAGCGGGTGGCGGAACGCAGTATTTT. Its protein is CASSSGLAGGGTQYF.

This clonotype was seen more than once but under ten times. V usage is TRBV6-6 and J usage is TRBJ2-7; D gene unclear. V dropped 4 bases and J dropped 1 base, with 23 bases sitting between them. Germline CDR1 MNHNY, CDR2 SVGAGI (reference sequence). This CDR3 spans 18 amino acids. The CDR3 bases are TGTGCCAGCAGTTTCTCCGTTACAATGGTTGACCGATCCTACGAGCAGTACTTC. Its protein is CASSFSVTMVDRSYEQYF.

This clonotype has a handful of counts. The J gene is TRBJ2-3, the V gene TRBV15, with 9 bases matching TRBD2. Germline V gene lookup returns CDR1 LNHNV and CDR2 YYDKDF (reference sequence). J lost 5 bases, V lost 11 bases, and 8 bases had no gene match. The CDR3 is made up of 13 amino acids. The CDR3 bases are TGTGCCGCCCAGGGCGGGGGGGTAGATACGCAGTATTTT. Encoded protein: CAAQGGGVDTQYF.

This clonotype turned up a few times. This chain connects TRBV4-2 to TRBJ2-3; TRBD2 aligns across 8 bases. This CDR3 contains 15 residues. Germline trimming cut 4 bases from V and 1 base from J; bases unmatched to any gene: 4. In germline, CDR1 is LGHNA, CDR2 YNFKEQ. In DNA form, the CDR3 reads TGTGCCAGCAGCCCTTCGCGGGGGGGCACAGATACGCAGTATTTT. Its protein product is CASSPSRGGTDTQYF.

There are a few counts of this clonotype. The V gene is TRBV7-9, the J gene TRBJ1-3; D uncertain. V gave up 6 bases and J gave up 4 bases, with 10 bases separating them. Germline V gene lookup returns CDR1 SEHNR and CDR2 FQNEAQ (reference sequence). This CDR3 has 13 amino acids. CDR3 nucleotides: TGTGCCAGCAGTCTAAACGCCGGAAACACCATATATTTT. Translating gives CASSLNAGNTIYF.

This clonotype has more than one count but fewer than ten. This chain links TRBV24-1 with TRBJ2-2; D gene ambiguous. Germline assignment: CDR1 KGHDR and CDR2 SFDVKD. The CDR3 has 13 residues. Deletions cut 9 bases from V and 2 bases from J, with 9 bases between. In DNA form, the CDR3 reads TGTGCCACCTTGGACGGAAACACCGGGGAGCTGTTTTTT. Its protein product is CATLDGNTGELFF.

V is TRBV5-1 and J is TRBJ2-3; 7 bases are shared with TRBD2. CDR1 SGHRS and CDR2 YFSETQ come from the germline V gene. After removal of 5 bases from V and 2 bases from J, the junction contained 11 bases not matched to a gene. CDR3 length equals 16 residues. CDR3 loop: CASRAGASGTTDTQYF. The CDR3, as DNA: TGCGCCAGCAGGGCCGGTGCTAGCGGAACCACAGATACGCAGTATTTT.

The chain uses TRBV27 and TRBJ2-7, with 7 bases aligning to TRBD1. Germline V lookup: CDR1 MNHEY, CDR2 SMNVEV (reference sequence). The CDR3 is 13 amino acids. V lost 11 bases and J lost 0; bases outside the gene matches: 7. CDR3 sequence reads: CAFGDRASYEQYV. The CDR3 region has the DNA TGTGCCTTCGGGGACAGAGCCTCCTACGAGCAGTACGTC.